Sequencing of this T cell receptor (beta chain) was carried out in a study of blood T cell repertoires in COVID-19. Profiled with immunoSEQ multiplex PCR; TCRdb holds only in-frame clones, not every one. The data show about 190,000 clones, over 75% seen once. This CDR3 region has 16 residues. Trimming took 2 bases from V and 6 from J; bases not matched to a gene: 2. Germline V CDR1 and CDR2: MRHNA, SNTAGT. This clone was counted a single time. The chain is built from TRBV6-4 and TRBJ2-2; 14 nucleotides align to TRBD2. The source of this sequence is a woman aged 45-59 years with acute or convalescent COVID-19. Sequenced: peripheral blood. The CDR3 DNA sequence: TGTGCCAGCAGTGACCGACTAGCGGGGGGGCCCGGGGAGCTGTTTTTT. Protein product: CASSDRLAGGPGELFF.